This T cell receptor (beta chain) was recorded in a study of T cell responses to AZD1222 COVID-19 vaccine. The CDR3 contains 14 residues. Trimming stripped 2 bases from V and 2 bases from J, with 13 bases between. From germline, CDR1 is GTSNPN and CDR2 SVGIG (reference sequence). TCRdb's table, derived via immunoSEQ multiplex PCR, lists solely in-frame clones and lacks some. The repertoire holds roughly 70,000 clones, with 70% to 80% as singletons. The receptor comes from an adult in good health. Material: peripheral blood, obtained on day 0 of MenACWY control vaccination. The chain couples TRBV30 to TRBJ2-7, with D unclear. The CDR3 here is CAWSFRPTPYEQYF. Here the CDR3 DNA reads TGTGCCTGGAGTTTCCGACCGACGCCCTACGAGCAGTACTTC.